This T cell receptor (beta chain) was sequenced for a study of cytomegalovirus exposure and HLA in healthy donors. Germline assignment: CDR1 MGHRA and CDR2 YSYEKL. Trimming at V came to 0 bases and at J to 0 bases, leaving 14 bases not matched to a gene. CDR3 length: 21 residues. The study ran its PCR with 60 Vbeta and 13 Jbeta primers. TCRdb keeps only in-frame clones here, not all; method: immunoSEQ multiplex PCR. The table has 130,000 to 150,000 clones, about 76% seen once; the top ten hold about 3.8%. This clone has more than one count but fewer than ten. The origin of this receptor is a man aged 18 to 29 in good health and CMV-seronegative. The chain employs TRBV4-1 and TRBJ2-2; 9 nucleotides match TRBD2. The sample was PBMCs. Here the CDR3 reads CASSQDPGLANYPANTGELFF. CDR3 sequence (DNA): TGCGCCAGCAGCCAAGATCCAGGACTAGCGAACTACCCCGCGAACACCGGGGAGCTGTTTTTT.